This T cell receptor (beta chain) was observed in a study of T-cell memory formation after mild COVID-19. About the study: Clusters of TCRs were largely donor specific.

TCRdb independently ran MiXCR on the 5' RACE reads; one entry per CDR3 protein. This sample carries some 280,000 distinct CDR3 sequences, about 16% of them seen once, and the ten largest clones take roughly 24%. Points from the study as a whole: Specificity for SARS-CoV-2 was not confirmed among the second-wave clones peaking on day 37. Researchers found some responding clones in pre-infection memory, a sign that cross-reactive memory joined.

Germline V gene sequence: CDR1 MNHEY, CDR2 SVGAGI. The CDR3 spans 15 residues. V was cut by 2 bases and J by 6 bases, with 13 bases left in between. As regards this clonotype: The antigen is undetermined.

The V gene is TRBV6-5, the J gene TRBJ1-4; no clear D. The source is a man aged 18 to 29 who had mild COVID-19 (a few samples of this study predate the infection). Cell type and time point are not known. Sequencing used PBMCs or a T cell subset sorted from them (not recorded which). The CDR3 reads CASSYVPQTDEKLFF. The CDR3 DNA reads as TGTGCCAGCAGTTACGTTCCACAGACGGATGAAAAACTGTTTTTT.